Given below is one T cell receptor (beta chain) in context. Its specificity is not known. This entry is derived from a study of OX40 agonist ivuxolimab in advanced cancers. On the study more broadly: Patients in the trial were receiving intravenous ivuxolimab every 2 weeks, at doses of 0.01 to 10 mg/kg. Under the entry rules, prior anti-PD-1, anti-PD-L1 or anti-CTLA-4 therapy was allowed, and approximately 36% had some. Two patients with cutaneous melanoma and one with hepatocellular carcinoma, three in total, showed partial responses. General study points: On average, CD8+ T cells had more expanded clones than CD4+.

Profiling relied on immunoSEQ multiplex PCR, and the TCRdb table lists in-frame clones only, not all of them. In the table there are approximately 69,000 clones, roughly 83% of which are singletons. The source material was CD4+ or CD8+ T cells sorted from blood, sampled in a trial of the OX40 agonist ivuxolimab. The receptor was isolated from an adult with an advanced solid tumor such as melanoma, head and neck, liver or kidney cancer.

CDR3 amino acids: CASSPWTGGELFF. The CDR3, as DNA: TGTGCCAGCAGCCCTTGGACCGGCGGGGAGCTGTTTTTT. The chain carries TRBV7-8 and TRBJ2-2; D unclear. Germline V gene sequence: CDR1 SGHVS, CDR2 FQNEAQ. The CDR3 has 13 amino acids. V lost 5 bases and J lost 7, with 11 bases in between. The whole variable domain, remainder taken from reference TRBV7-8 and TRBJ2-2, is GAGVSQSPRYKVAKRGQDVALRCDPISGHVSLFWYQQALGQGPEFLTYFQNEAQLDKSGLPSDRFFAERPEGSVSTLKIQRTQQEDSAVYLCASSPWTGGELFFGEGSRLTVL.